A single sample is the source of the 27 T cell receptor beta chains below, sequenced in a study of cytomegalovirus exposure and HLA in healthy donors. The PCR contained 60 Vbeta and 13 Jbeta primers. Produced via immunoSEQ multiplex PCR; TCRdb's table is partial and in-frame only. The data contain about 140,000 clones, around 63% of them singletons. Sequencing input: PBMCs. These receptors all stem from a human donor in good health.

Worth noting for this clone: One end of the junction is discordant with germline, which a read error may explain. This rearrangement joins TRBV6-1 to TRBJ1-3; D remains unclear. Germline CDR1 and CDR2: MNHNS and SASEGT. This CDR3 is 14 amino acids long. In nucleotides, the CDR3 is TGTGCCAGCAGCGAAGCGGCGGCTGGAAACACCATATATTTT. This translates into CASSEAAAGNTIYF.

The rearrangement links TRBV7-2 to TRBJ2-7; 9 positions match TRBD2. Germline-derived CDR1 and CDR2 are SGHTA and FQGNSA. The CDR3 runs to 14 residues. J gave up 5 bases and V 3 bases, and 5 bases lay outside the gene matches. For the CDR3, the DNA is TGTGCCAGCAGCTTGGCGGGACTAGCCAACGAGCAGTACTTC. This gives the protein CASSLAGLANEQYF.

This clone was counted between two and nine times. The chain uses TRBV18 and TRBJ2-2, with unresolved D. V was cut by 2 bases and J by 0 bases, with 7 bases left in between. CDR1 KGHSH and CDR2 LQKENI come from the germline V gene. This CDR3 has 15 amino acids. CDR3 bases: TGTGCCAGCTCACCAGCGGAGACGAACACCGGGGAGCTGTTTTTT. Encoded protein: CASSPAETNTGELFF.

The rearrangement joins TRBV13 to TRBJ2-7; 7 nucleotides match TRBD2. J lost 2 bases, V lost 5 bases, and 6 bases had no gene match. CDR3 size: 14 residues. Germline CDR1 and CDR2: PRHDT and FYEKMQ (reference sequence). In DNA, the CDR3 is TGTGCCAGCAGCCGCGGGAGCCTGACCTACGAGCAGTACTTC. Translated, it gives CASSRGSLTYEQYF.

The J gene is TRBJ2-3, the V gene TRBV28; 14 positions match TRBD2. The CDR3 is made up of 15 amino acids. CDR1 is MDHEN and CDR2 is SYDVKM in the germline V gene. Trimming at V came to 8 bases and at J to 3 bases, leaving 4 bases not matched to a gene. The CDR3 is CASRGTSGRTDTQYF. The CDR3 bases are TGTGCCAGCCGCGGGACTAGCGGGAGAACAGATACGCAGTATTTT.

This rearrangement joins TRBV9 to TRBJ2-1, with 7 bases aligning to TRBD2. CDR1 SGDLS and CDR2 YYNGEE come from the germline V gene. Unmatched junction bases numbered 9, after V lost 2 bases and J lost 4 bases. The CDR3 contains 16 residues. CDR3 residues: CASSVSYPGGYNEQFF. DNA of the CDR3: TGTGCCAGCAGCGTTTCATATCCGGGAGGATACAATGAGCAGTTCTTC.

The CDR3, as DNA: TGTGCCAGCAGCCCCAGGGACATCACAGATACGCAGTATTTT. It is translated as CASSPRDITDTQYF. The rearrangement links TRBV7-8 to TRBJ2-3, with D perhaps TRBD1 (6 bases). The CDR3 has 14 residues. Germline loops: CDR1 SGHVS, CDR2 FQNEAQ. The V and J ends lost 5 bases and 2 bases respectively, with 11 bases between them.

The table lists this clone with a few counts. CDR3 in amino acids: CASSELSSYSSGNTIYF. The CDR3 nucleotides read TGTGCCAGCAGTGAGCTATCCTCTTACTCCTCTGGAAACACCATATATTTT. The chain combines TRBV6-1 with TRBJ1-3; D ambiguous. Germline V lookup: CDR1 MNHNS, CDR2 SASEGT. V lost 3 bases and J 0 bases, leaving 15 bases between the germline ends. The CDR3 totals 17 residues.

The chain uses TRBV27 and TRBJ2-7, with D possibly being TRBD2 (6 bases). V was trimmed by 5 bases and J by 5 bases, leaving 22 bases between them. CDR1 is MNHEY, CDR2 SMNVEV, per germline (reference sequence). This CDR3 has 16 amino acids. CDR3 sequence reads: CASSPLATVGLHEQYF. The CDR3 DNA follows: TGTGCCAGCAGTCCCCTAGCGACCGTTGGACTACACGAGCAGTACTTC.

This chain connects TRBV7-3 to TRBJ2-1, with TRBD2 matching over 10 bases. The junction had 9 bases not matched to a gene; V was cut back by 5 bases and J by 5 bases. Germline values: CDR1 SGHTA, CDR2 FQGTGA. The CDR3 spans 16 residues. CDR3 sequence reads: CASSLQGLAGDNEQFF. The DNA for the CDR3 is TGTGCCAGCAGCCTACAGGGGCTAGCGGGAGACAATGAGCAGTTCTTC.

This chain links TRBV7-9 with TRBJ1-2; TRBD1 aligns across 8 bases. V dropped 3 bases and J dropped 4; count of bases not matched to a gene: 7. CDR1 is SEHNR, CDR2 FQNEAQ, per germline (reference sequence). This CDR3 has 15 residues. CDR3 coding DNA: TGTGCCAGCAGCTTCCTGGACAGGGACTCCTATGGCTACACCTTC. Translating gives CASSFLDRDSYGYTF.

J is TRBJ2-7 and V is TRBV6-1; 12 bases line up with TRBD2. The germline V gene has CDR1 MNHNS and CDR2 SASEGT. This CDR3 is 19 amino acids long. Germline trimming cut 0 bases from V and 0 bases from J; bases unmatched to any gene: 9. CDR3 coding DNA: TGTGCCAGCAGTGAAGCTCGGTCCCAGACTAGCGGGAGCTCCTACGAGCAGTACTTC. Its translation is CASSEARSQTSGSSYEQYF.

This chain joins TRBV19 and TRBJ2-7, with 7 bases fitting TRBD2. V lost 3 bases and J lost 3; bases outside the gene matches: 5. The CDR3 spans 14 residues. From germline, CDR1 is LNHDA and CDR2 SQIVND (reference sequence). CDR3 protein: CASSMSPSGYEQYF. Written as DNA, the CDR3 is TGTGCCAGTAGTATGAGCCCTAGCGGCTACGAGCAGTACTTC.

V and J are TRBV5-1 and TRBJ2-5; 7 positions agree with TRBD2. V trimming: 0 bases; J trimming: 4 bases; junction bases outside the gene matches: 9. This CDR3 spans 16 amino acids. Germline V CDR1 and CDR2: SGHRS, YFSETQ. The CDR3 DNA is TGCGCCAGCAGCTTGGGACCCAGTGGGAGGGTAGAGACCCAGTACTTC. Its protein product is CASSLGPSGRVETQYF.

The CDR3 region has the DNA TGTGCCAGCAGCTTAGGCAGGTCCTACGAGCAGTACTTC. Amino acids: CASSLGRSYEQYF. This chain joins TRBV11-3 and TRBJ2-5; D is undetermined. The DNA end is a closer match to TRBJ2-7, so the J assignment may be wrong. This CDR3 is 13 amino acids long. Germline lookup yields CDR1 SGHNT and CDR2 YENEEA.

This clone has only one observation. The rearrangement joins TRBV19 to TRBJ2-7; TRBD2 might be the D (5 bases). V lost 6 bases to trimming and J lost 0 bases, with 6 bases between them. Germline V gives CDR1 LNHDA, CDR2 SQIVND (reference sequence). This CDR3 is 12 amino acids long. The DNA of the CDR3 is TGTGCCAGTAGCGGACTCTCCTACGAGCAGTACTTC. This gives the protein CASSGLSYEQYF.

Written as DNA, the CDR3 is TGTGCCAGCTCAACTTCCCTAGCGGGAGTCACAGATACGCAGTATTTT. This codes for CASSTSLAGVTDTQYF. The V and J genes are TRBV18 and TRBJ2-3; 10 bases are a match to TRBD2. J lost 2 bases, V lost 5 bases, and 7 bases had no gene match. CDR1 is KGHSH and CDR2 is LQKENI in the germline V gene. There are 16 residues in the CDR3.

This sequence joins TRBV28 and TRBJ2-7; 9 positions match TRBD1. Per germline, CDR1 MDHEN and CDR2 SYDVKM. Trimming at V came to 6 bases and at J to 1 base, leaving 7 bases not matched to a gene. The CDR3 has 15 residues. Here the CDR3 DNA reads TGTGCCAGCAGCCTAACAGGGGGCACTTCCTACGAGCAGTACTTC. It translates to CASSLTGGTSYEQYF.

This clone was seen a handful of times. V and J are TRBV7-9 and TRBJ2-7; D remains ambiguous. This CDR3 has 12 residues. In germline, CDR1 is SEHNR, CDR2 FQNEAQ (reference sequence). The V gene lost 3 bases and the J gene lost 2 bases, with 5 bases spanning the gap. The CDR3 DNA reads TGTGCCAGCAGCTTTCGTCCCTACGAGCAGTACTTC. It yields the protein CASSFRPYEQYF.

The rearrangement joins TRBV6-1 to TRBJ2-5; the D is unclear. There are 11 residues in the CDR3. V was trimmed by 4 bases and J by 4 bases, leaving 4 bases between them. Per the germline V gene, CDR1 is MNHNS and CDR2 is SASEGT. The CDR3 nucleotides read TGTGCCAGCAGTGCGGTAGAGACCCAGTACTTC. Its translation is CASSAVETQYF.

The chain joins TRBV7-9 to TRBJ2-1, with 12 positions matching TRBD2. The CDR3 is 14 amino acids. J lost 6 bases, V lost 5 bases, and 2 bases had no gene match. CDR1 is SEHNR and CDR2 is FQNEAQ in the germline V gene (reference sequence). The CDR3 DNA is TGTGCCAGCAGCCGACTAGCGGGAGCCAATGAGCAGTTCTTC. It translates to CASSRLAGANEQFF.

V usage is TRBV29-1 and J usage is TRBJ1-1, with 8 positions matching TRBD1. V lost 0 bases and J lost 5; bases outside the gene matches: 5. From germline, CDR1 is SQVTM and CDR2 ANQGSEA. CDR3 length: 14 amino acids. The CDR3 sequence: CSVEDQGARTEAFF. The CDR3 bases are TGCAGCGTTGAAGATCAGGGGGCTCGTACTGAAGCTTTCTTT.

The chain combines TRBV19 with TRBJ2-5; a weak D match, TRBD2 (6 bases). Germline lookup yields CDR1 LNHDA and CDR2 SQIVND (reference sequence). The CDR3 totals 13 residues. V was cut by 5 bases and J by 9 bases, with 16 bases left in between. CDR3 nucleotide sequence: TGTGCCAGTAGTGTCCGGGAGCAGCTTCCCCAGTACTTC. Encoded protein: CASSVREQLPQYF.

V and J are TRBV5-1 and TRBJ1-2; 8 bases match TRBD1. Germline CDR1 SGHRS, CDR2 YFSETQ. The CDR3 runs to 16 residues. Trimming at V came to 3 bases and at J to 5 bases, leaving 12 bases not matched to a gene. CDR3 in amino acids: CASSWGQEPIFYGYTF. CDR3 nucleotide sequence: TGCGCCAGCAGCTGGGGACAGGAGCCAATCTTTTATGGCTACACCTTC. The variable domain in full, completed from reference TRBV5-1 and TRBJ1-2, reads KAGVTQTPRYLIKTRGQQVTLSCSPISGHRSVSWYQQTPGQGLQFLFEYFSETQRNKGNFPGRFSGRQFSNSRSEMNVSTLELGDSALYLCASSWGQEPIFYGYTFGSGTRLTVV.

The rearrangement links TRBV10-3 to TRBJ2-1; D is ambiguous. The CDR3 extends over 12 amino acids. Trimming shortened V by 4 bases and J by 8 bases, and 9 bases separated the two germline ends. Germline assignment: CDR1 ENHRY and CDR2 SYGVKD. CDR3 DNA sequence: TGTGCCATCAGTGGCGGCGGCGATGAGCAGTTCTTC. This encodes CAISGGGDEQFF.

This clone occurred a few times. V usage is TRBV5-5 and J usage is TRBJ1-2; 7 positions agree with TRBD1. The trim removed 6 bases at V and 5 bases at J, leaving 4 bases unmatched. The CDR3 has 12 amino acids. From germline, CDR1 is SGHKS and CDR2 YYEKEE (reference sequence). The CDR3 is CASTRDSYGYTF. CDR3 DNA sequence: TGTGCCAGCACCAGGGACAGTTATGGCTACACCTTC. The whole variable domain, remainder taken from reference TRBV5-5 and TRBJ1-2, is DAGVTQSPTHLIKTRGQQVTLRCSPISGHKSVSWYQQVLGQGPQFIFQYYEKEERGRGNFPDRFSARQFPNYSSELNVNALLLGDSALYLCASTRDSYGYTFGSGTRLTVV.

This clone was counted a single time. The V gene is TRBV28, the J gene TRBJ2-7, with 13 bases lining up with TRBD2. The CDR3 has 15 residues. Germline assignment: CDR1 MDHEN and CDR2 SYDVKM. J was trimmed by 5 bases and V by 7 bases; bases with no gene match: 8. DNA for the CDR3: TGTGCCAGCACAAGCTCCGGGACTAGCGGGAACGAGCAGTACTTC. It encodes CASTSSGTSGNEQYF.